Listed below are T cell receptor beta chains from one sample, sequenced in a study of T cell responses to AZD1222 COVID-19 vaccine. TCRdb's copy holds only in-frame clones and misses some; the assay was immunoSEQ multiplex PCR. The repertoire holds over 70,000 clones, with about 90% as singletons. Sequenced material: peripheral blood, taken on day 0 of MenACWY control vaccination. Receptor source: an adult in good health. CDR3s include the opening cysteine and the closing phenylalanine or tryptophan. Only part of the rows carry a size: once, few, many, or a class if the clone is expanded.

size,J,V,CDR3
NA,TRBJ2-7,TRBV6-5,CASSRKGTVNYEQYF
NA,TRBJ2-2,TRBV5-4,CASSLFSDTGELFF
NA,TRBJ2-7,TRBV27,CASSRSVNSYEQYF
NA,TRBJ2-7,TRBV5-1,CASSLGSQGVYEQYF
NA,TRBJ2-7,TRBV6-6,CASSKTGAIGEQYF
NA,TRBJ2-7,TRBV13,CASSLGATGTNYEQYF
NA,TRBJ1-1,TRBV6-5,CASTPSTGMNTEAFF
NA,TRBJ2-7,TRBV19,CASSISPTGFYEQYF
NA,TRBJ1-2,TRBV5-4,CASSLRQSNYGYTF
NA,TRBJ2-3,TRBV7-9,CASSLTGLKYF
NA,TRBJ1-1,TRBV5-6,CASSGVGSMGTEAFF
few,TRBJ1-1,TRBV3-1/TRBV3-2,CASSQVPSRETEAFF
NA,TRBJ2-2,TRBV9,CASSVGQPSGELFF
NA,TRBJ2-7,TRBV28,CASSSGQSYEQYF
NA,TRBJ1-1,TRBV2,CASSQGGTNTEAFF
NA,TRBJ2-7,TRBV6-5,CASSPQWDRGEQYF
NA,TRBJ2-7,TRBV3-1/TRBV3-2,CASSQGWTGYYEQYF
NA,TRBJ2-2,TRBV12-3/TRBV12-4,CASSFPGELFF
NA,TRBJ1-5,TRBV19,CASSAVIRTSRNQPQHF
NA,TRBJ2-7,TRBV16,CASSQFHEQYF
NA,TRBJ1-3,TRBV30,CALDLSGGNTIYF
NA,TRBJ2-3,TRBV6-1,CASSERGGDGDTQYF
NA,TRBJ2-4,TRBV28,CATRADSQNIQYF
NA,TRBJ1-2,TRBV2,CASSEGEAGYTF
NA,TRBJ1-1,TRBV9,CASSADRVGEAFF
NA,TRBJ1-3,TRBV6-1,CASSGADSLTINSGNTIYF
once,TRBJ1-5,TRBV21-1,CATGGGTGGGQPQHF
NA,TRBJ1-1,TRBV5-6,CASSTPTGATEAFF
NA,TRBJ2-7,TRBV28,CASSPQSYRDSYEQYF
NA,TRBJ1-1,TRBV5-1,CASRAGPTEAFF
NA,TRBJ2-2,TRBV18,CASSPPGPPYGELFF
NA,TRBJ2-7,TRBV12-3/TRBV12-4,CASSYKQSYEQYF
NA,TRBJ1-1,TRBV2,CASSGTGRLMNTEAFF
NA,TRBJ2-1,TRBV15,CATSRDHPGGEQFF
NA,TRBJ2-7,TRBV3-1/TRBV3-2,CASSQVSMYGEQYF
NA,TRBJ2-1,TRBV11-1,CASSPVVGQGEQFF
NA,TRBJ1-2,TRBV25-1,CASSESRGNYGYTF
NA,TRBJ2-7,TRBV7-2,CASSLAANYEQYF
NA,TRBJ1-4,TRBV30,CAWSPFGTVANEKLFF
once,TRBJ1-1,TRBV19,CASAPGTGGTEAFF
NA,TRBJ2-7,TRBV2,CASGTATYEQYF
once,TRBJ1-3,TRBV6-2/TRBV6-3,CASSFRKENAGNTIYF
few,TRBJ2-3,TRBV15,CATSKGTSTDTQYF
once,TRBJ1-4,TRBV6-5,CASTVASNEKLFF
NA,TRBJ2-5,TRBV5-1,CASSPTELSGTQYF
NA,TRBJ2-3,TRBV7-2,CASSPDRSTDTQYF